This T cell receptor beta chain was obtained from a study of blood T cell repertoires in COVID-19 (dated by TCRdb to 2019 to 2021). Concerning the study at large: Samples from collaborators originated in the United States, Italy and Spain and spanned both the acute and convalescent phases of COVID-19. Subjects who had been exposed to COVID-19, were actively infected with it, or had recovered from it provided the deeply sampled blood TCRbeta repertoires that made up the dataset. The repertoires were made available in a free public database intended to serve as a resource for research on the immune response to SARS-CoV-2. A de-identified subject ID, COVID-19 status, age in years and sex were almost always included in the sample metadata. The samples were drawn from the first 160 participants of the ongoing ImmuneRACE study and from more than 1,000 subjects provided by 6 global collaborators. The prospective study material was composed of cDNA or gDNA derived from T cells, B-cell-depleted T cells, or PBMCs. Where HLA class I and class II types were available, the types were taken from metadata supplied by the sample provider, not from assay-based typing. Overall results and qualifications from the work: The amount of clinical and demographic metadata varied by source and participant and was provided uncurated.

As regards this clone: The specificity of this receptor is unknown. Base qualities are not recorded, but no much larger clone differs from it by a single base.

Whole blood was collected in K2EDTA tubes by collaborating institutions according to the institutions' own protocols. Collaborator samples were shipped for TCRbeta analysis as frozen whole blood, isolated PBMCs, or DNA extracted from either sample type. TCRbeta CDR3 regions were amplified from genomic DNA using the immunoSEQ Assay, a bias-controlled multiplex PCR. Concerning the study's data processing: Within the assay, amplification of reference gene primers was used to estimate how many nucleated cells each sample contained. Sequence reads were collapsed and filtered to measure the absolute abundance of every unique TCRbeta CDR3 rearrangement. For each sample, productive Simpson clonality was calculated as the square root of Simpson's diversity index across productive rearrangements. Here the immuneACCESS table is served through TCRdb, limited to in-frame sequences with V and J called. Missing clones are a known gap in these copies; in checked studies unresolved V genes cover under half, and the rest lacks a known reason. V, J and clone size derive from that table, while D and trimming were established from the DNA sequence. This sample is represented by some 60,000 clones; about four fifths of them were singletons. The leading ten clones occupy 3% to 4.5% of the sample.

CDR1 and CDR2 are read off the germline V gene as MRHNA and SNTAGT. V is cut back by 2 bases and J by 3 bases, with 3 bases in the junction unmatched. The CDR3 has 14 amino acids, counting the end cysteine and phenylalanine. Only the CDR3 portion is preserved as DNA: 42 bases, with reading frame beginning at the first base. The sequencing input was peripheral blood. The rearranged chain carries TRBV6-4 and TRBJ1-1, with 7 middle bases fitting TRBD1. This clonotype was sampled from a woman of 80 years or more with acute or convalescent COVID-19. The CDR3 loop reads CASSDDRVYTEAFF. The DNA is TGTGCCAGCAGTGACGACAGGGTTTACACTGAAGCTTTCTTT.